This entry describes one T cell receptor (beta chain). What it binds is not known. The data originate from a study of cytomegalovirus exposure and HLA in healthy donors. Study in general: In an early release, HLA-typed donors contributed tens of millions of unique TCR sequences. The Caucasian-associated ancestry cluster held around four fifths of roughly 370 genotyped donors. Study conclusions and caveats: Association with HLA alleles at 0.05 false discovery rate was found for roughly 17,000 TCR beta sequences in a later analysis. For cytomegalovirus status, the classifier reportedly gave diagnoses with high specificity and sensitivity.

Trimming at V came to 6 bases and at J to 0 bases, leaving 6 bases not matched to a gene. The CDR3 spans 16 residues. CDR1 is MDHEN and CDR2 is SYDVKM in the germline V gene. The study ran its PCR with 60 Vbeta and 13 Jbeta primers. The assay was immunoSEQ multiplex PCR, and TCRdb's table has in-frame clones only and misses some. Of some 150,000 clones listed, 55% to 80% are singletons. The sequence came from a woman aged 55-69 years in good health and CMV-seropositive. The sequenced sample was PBMCs. The gene calls are TRBV28 and TRBJ1-2, with 11 bases lining up with TRBD1. CDR3 nucleotides: TGTGCCAGCAGACGGACAGGGGGCTCAACTAACTATGGCTACACCTTC. Translating it yields CASRRTGGSTNYGYTF.